This T cell receptor beta chain was identified in a study of cytomegalovirus exposure and HLA in healthy donors. Study-wide results and caveats: Investigators reported under 200 TCR beta chains as tied to cytomegalovirus.

This clone has just one count. Its antigen is not known. The PCR had 60 Vbeta and 13 Jbeta primers. The table came from immunoSEQ multiplex PCR; TCRdb's copy has only in-frame clones and leaves some out. The sample includes about 160,000 clones, roughly 80% seen only once; the top ten take around 4%. This receptor was identified in a man aged 40-50 years in good health and CMV-seronegative. The source material was PBMCs.

CDR3 sequence (DNA): TGTGCCAGCAGGTCCCCCGCAGGGGGTTATAATTCACCCCTCCACTTT. It translates to CASRSPAGGYNSPLHF. This chain links TRBV27 with TRBJ1-6, with 7 bases matching TRBD1. The germline V gene encodes CDR1 MNHEY and CDR2 SMNVEV (reference sequence). The V segment lost 6 bases and the J segment 4 bases; nucleotides outside the gene matches: 9. This CDR3 is built from 16 residues.